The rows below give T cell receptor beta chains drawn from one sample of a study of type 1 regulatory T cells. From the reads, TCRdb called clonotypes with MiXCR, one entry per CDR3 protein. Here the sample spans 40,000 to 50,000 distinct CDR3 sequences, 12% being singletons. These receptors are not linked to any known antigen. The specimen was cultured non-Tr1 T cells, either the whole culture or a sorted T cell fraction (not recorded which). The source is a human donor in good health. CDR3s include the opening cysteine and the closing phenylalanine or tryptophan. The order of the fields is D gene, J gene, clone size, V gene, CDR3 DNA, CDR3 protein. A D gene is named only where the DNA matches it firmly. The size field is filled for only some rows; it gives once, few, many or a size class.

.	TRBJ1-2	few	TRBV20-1	TGCAGTGCTAACCACCTGACAGACACCTATGGCTACACCTTC	CSANHLTDTYGYTF
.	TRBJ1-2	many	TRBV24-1	TGTGCCACCAGTGATCCCGTGGACTATGGCTACACCTTC	CATSDPVDYGYTF
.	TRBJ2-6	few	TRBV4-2	TGTGCCAGCAGCCAAGAACGGAGCTCTGGGGCCAACGTCCTGACTTTC	CASSQERSSGANVLTF
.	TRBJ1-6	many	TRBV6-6	TGTGCCAGCAGTTTCGGACCCGGTTCACCCCTCCACTTT	CASSFGPGSPLHF
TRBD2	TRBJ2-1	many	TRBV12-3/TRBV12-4	TGTGCCAGCAGTCCCGGGACTAGCGGGATGTTTGAGCAGTTCTTC	CASSPGTSGMFEQFF
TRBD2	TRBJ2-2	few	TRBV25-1	TGTGCCAGCAGTCCCACCCGAACGGGGGGAAGGGGCCCCGGGGAGCTGTTTTTT	CASSPTRTGGRGPGELFF
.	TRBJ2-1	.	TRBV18	TGTGCCAGCTCACGGAAAGACCGCAATGAGCAGTTCTTC	CASSRKDRNEQFF
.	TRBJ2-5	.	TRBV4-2	TGTGCCAGCAGCCAAGATCTACCAGGGACTTACGGTGGACAAGAGACCCAGTACTTC	CASSQDLPGTYGGQETQYF
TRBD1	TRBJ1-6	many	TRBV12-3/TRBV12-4	TGTGCCAGCAGTCAAACGACAGGGCTGGGTTCACCCCTCCACTTT	CASSQTTGLGSPLHF
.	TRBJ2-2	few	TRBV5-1	TGCGCCAGCAGCTTTGGGGACACCGGGGAGCTGTTTTTT	CASSFGDTGELFF
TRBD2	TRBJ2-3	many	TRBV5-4	TGTGCCAGCAGCTCAGTGACTAGCGGGAGGTATACGCAGTATTTT	CASSSVTSGRYTQYF
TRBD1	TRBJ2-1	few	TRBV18	TGTGCCAGCTCACCAGGTACAGGGACAGTATACAATGAGCAGTTCTTC	CASSPGTGTVYNEQFF
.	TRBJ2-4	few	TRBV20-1	TGCAGTGCTAGGGAACCGGGACAGGGGAGGCGGGAGGGCCCGTTGGAGGAAAACATTCAGTACTTC	CSAREPGQGRREGPLEENIQYF
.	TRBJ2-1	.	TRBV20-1	TGCAGTGCTAGTATGGGGAATGAGCAGTTCTTC	CSASMGNEQFF
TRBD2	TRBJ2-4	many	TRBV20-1	TGCAGTGCTAGAGAGGGGGCTAGCGGGAGGGGAAACATTCAGTACTTC	CSAREGASGRGNIQYF
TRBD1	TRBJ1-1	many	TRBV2	TGTGCCAGCAGAGAACAGGGGGCGAGCACTGAAGCTTTCTTT	CASREQGASTEAFF
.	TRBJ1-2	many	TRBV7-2	TGTGCCAGCAGCCTGGGTTGGGACTATGGCTACACCTTC	CASSLGWDYGYTF
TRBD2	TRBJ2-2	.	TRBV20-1	TGCAGTGCTAGGGGACTAGCGGGAGGCGGGAACACCGGGGAGCTGTTTTTT	CSARGLAGGGNTGELFF
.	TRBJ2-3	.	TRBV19	TGTGCCAGTAGTTCGGCTGGTACGCAGTATTTT	CASSSAGTQYF
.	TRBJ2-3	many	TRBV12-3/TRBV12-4	TGTGCCAGCAGTCAAGCAGATACGCAGTATTTT	CASSQADTQYF
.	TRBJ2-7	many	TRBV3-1	TGTGCCAGCAGCCAAGAAAGTATCTACGAGCAGTACTTC	CASSQESIYEQYF
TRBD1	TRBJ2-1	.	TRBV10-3	TGTGCCATCAGGAGACAGGGTGGGGATGAGCAGTTCTTC	CAIRRQGGDEQFF
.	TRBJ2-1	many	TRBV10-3	TGTGCCATCAGCGGGCCCTACAATGAGCAGTTCTTC	CAISGPYNEQFF
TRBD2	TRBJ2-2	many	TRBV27	TGTGCCAGCAGTTCGGACGGGAGGGCCCCCGGGGAGCTGTTTTTT	CASSSDGRAPGELFF
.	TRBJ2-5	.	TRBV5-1	TGCGCCAGCAGCTCCCGGGACAAGAAGACCCAGTACTTC	CASSSRDKKTQYF
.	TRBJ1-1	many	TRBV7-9	TGTGCCAGCAGCTTTCTGAACACTGAAGCTTTCTTT	CASSFLNTEAFF
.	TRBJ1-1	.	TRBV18	TGTGCCAGCTCACCATCTTACGATGGAACTGAAGCTTTCTTT	CASSPSYDGTEAFF
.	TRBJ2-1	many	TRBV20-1	TGCAGTGCGCCCCGAGGGGGGGCGTCAAATGAGCAGTTCTTC	CSAPRGGASNEQFF
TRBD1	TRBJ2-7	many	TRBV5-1	TGCGCCAGCAGCTTGGAGGACAGGCTCTGGTCCGAGCAGTACTTC	CASSLEDRLWSEQYF
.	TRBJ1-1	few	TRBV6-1	TGTGCCAGCAGTGACCGAGGAGTGAACACTGAAGCTTTCTTT	CASSDRGVNTEAFF
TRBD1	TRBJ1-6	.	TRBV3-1	TGTGCCAGCAGCCAAACGGACAGGGAGCCCCTCCACTTT	CASSQTDREPLHF
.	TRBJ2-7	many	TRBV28	TGTGCCAGCAGTTTCGGTCTAGGGCTCGAGCAGTACTTC	CASSFGLGLEQYF
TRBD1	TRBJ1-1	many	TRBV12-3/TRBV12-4	TGTGCCAGCAGATCGACAGGGGGTGGCACTGAAGCTTTCTTT	CASRSTGGGTEAFF
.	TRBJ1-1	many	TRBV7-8	TGTGCCAGCAGTAGGAACACTGAAGCTTTCTTT	CASSRNTEAFF
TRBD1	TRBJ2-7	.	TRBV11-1	TGTGCCAGCAGCGCAGGACAGGGGTACTACGAGCAGTACTTC	CASSAGQGYYEQYF
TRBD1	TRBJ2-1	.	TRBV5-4	TGTGCCAGCAGTTCGGACAGGGGGTCCTACAATGAGCAGTTCTTC	CASSSDRGSYNEQFF
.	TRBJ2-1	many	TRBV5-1	TGCGCCAGCAGCTTGGTAGGGGATGGCAATGAGCAGTTCTTC	CASSLVGDGNEQFF
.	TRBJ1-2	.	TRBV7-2	TGTGCCAGCAGCTTGATGAGAAGCGCTAACTATGGCTACACCTTC	CASSLMRSANYGYTF
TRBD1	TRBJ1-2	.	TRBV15	TGTGCCACCAGCAGAGAGACAGGGCCGAGGGGCCACACCTTC	CATSRETGPRGHTF
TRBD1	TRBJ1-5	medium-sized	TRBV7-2	TGTGCCAGCAGCACCGGGACAGGCAATCAGCCCCAGCATTTT	CASSTGTGNQPQHF
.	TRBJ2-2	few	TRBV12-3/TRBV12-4	TGTGCCAGCAGCCCCCAGGCCACCGGGGAGCTGTTTTTT	CASSPQATGELFF
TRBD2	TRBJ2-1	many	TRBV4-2	TGTGCCAGCAGCCAATCCAGACTAGCGGGAGATATGAATGAGCAGTTCTTC	CASSQSRLAGDMNEQFF
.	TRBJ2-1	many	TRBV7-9	TGTGCCAGCAGCTCAGGGTTCGGGAATGAGCAGTTCTTC	CASSSGFGNEQFF
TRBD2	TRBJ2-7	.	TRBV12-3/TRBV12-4	TGTGCCGGCAGCCCCGCGTTAGCGGGAGGCAAAACCTACGAGCAGTACTTC	CAGSPALAGGKTYEQYF
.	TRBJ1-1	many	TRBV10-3	TGTGCCATCAGTGAGAGGGTTGATGAAGCTTTCTTT	CAISERVDEAFF
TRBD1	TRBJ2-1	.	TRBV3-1	TGTGCCAGCAGCCTCCCGGGACAGGACAATGAGCAGTTCTTC	CASSLPGQDNEQFF
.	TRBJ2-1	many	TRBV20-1	TGCAGTGCTCCGTTATGGCGGACCATTAACAATGAGCAGTTCTTC	CSAPLWRTINNEQFF
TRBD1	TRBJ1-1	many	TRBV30	TGTGCCTGGATCCCGACAGGGTGGAACACTGAAGCTTTCTTT	CAWIPTGWNTEAFF
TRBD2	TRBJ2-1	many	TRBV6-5	TGTGCCAGATTCTCGGAGACTAGCGGGAGGGGAGGTATATTC	CARFSETSGRGGIF
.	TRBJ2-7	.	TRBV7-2	TGTGCCAGCAGCTGGGCTAGCGCGTACGAGCAGTACTTC	CASSWASAYEQYF
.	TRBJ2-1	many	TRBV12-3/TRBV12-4	TGTGCCAGCAGTTTGGTTAATGAGCAGTTCTTC	CASSLVNEQFF
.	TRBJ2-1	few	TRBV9	TGTGCCAGCAGCGTAGAGCCAGCGGACAATGAGCAGTTCTTC	CASSVEPADNEQFF
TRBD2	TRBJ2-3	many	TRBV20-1	TGCAGTGCTGCCGGGACTAGCGGGGCCTGTTTT	CSAAGTSGACF
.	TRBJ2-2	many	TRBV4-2	TGTGCCAGCAGCCGAGGACTGACGAACACCGGGGAGCTGTTTTTT	CASSRGLTNTGELFF